This is a list of T cell receptor beta chains from one sample in a study of cytomegalovirus exposure and HLA in healthy donors. Profiled with immunoSEQ multiplex PCR; TCRdb holds only in-frame clones, not every one. Here the sample spans 150,000 to 200,000 clones, about 80% being singletons. Sequenced input: PBMCs. The receptors shown here come from a woman aged 25 to 39 in good health and CMV-seropositive. The CDR3 runs from the conserved cysteine through the conserved F or W. The D gene is left open where the match is weak. Clone size is stated in some rows and not others, as once, few, many or a class when expanded.

d_call | j_call | v_call | clone_size | cdr3_nt | cdr3_aa
TRBD2 | TRBJ2-7 | TRBV10-3 | - | TGTGCCACAGCCGGGGGTAGCGGGGGCTACGAGCAGTACTTC | CATAGGSGGYEQYF
- | TRBJ2-5 | TRBV7-6 | - | TGTGCCAGCAGCGAAGCCGGGGGACAAGAGACCCAGTACTTC | CASSEAGGQETQYF
TRBD1 | TRBJ2-5 | TRBV11-2 | - | TGTGCCAGCAGTGGGGGGACAGGGGGCTTCGAGACCCAGTACTTC | CASSGGTGGFETQYF
- | TRBJ2-1 | TRBV5-1 | - | TGCGCCAGCAGCCCTCTAGGGGGTTCCTACAATGAGCAGTTCTTC | CASSPLGGSYNEQFF
TRBD1 | TRBJ2-7 | TRBV7-9 | - | TGTGCCAGCAGCGAACGTCCGGGACAGGGATCCTACGAGCAGTACTTC | CASSERPGQGSYEQYF
- | TRBJ2-7 | TRBV7-2 | - | TGTGCCAGCAGCTTTAGCGGGACAGATAGATACGAGCAGTACTTC | CASSFSGTDRYEQYF
- | TRBJ2-1 | TRBV30 | - | TGTGCCTGGAGCGGGGAAGACAATGAGCAGTTCTTC | CAWSGEDNEQFF
- | TRBJ1-2 | TRBV10-3 | - | TGTGCCATCAGTGAGTCTTACGGGGGTTACTATGGCTACACCTTC | CAISESYGGYYGYTF
TRBD1 | TRBJ1-3 | TRBV7-2 | few | TGTGCCAGCAGCTTAGTGCAGGGGGCGAATGGAAACACCATATATTTT | CASSLVQGANGNTIYF
TRBD2 | TRBJ2-4 | TRBV5-6 | - | TGTGCCAGCAGTTTGATGGGGAGGGTGGCCAAAAACATTCAGTACTTC | CASSLMGRVAKNIQYF
- | TRBJ2-7 | TRBV19 | once | TGTGCCAGCATTCCCTCGCCAGGGGCCTTCTACGAGCAGTACTTC | CASIPSPGAFYEQYF
TRBD1 | TRBJ2-1 | TRBV9 | - | TGTGCCAGCAGCGCGTCGACAGGGGTTCTCCCGAAGAATGAGCAGTTCTTC | CASSASTGVLPKNEQFF
TRBD1 | TRBJ1-4 | TRBV10-3 | - | TGTGCCATCAGTGACCGAACAGGGGGCGGTCATAATGAAAAACTGTTTTTT | CAISDRTGGGHNEKLFF
- | TRBJ1-5 | TRBV5-8 | - | TGTGCCAGCAGCTTGGGGTGGGGGGATCAGCCCCAGCATTTT | CASSLGWGDQPQHF
- | TRBJ2-2 | TRBV5-6 | - | TGTGCCAGCAGCTTTTTCTCTTACACCGGGGAGCTGTTTTTT | CASSFFSYTGELFF
- | TRBJ1-1 | TRBV5-1 | - | TGCGCCAGCAGCTTGGCCCCGGCTTTCTTT | CASSLAPAFF
- | TRBJ2-5 | TRBV27 | - | TGTGCCAGCAGCCCGGGACACGGATGGGTCACCCAGTACTTC | CASSPGHGWVTQYF
TRBD1 | TRBJ1-6 | TRBV5-5 | - | TGTGCCAGCAGTTGGGACAGGGTTCTAGGGCCCCTCCACTTT | CASSWDRVLGPLHF
TRBD2 | TRBJ2-3 | TRBV4-1 | - | TGCGCCAGCAGCCTCCGGACTAGCGGGGGGGCCCCCCCTAGCACAGATACGCAGTATTTT | CASSLRTSGGAPPSTDTQYF
- | TRBJ2-6 | TRBV25-1 | - | TGTGCCAGCAGTGCCAGGGTTTCTGGGGCCAACGTCCTGACTTTC | CASSARVSGANVLTF
- | TRBJ2-7 | TRBV21-1 | - | TGTGCCAGCAGCAAATGTACAGGGAGCTCCTACGAGCAGTACTTC | CASSKCTGSSYEQYF
- | TRBJ1-1 | TRBV4-1 | - | TGCGCCAGCAGCCAAGACCCTAGACAGATAGACGACACTGAAGCTTTCTTT | CASSQDPRQIDDTEAFF
TRBD1 | TRBJ1-3 | TRBV6-5 | - | TGTGCCAGCTCCAGGACAGGGGCCGACTTATATTTT | CASSRTGADLYF
TRBD1 | TRBJ2-7 | TRBV10-3 | - | TGTGCCATCAGTGAGTCGAGGAGACAGGGTGGTACCGAGCAGTACTTC | CAISESRRQGGTEQYF
- | TRBJ1-2 | TRBV9 | - | TGTGCCAGCAGCGATGGGGGCGCCTATGGCTACACCTTC | CASSDGGAYGYTF
- | TRBJ1-2 | TRBV19 | few | TGTGCCAGTAGTATAGACCCAGACAGACACTATGGCTACACCTTC | CASSIDPDRHYGYTF
- | TRBJ1-2 | TRBV5-1 | - | TGCGCCAGCAGCTTGGATCTTGCCAGTAACTATGGCTACACCTTC | CASSLDLASNYGYTF
TRBD1 | TRBJ2-1 | TRBV6-1 | few | TGTGCCAGCACTGTAGGACAGGGGGCTCGTTATGAGCAGTTCTTC | CASTVGQGARYEQFF
TRBD1 | TRBJ2-7 | TRBV4-3 | - | TGCGCCAGCAGCCCGGGACAGGGTTTCTACGAGCAGTACTTC | CASSPGQGFYEQYF
- | TRBJ2-7 | TRBV5-1 | - | TGCGCCAGCAGCCGGGACATTTTCCACGAGCAGTACTTC | CASSRDIFHEQYF
TRBD1 | TRBJ2-1 | TRBV29-1 | few | TGCAGCGTTGAAGATCGTCGGCAGGGGGTCTGGAATGAGCAGTTCTTC | CSVEDRRQGVWNEQFF
- | TRBJ1-3 | TRBV6-9 | - | TGTGCCAGCAGTCCGTCCACGGTGAGCTCTGGAAACACCATATATTTT | CASSPSTVSSGNTIYF
TRBD1 | TRBJ2-7 | TRBV27 | - | TGTGCCAGCAGTTTAGTGGGACAGGGGTATTGGGAGCAGTACTTC | CASSLVGQGYWEQYF